Presented here are 22 T cell receptor beta chains from one specimen sequenced in a study of cytomegalovirus exposure and HLA in healthy donors. Use of 60 Vbeta and 13 Jbeta primers characterized the PCR. Data came from immunoSEQ multiplex PCR; TCRdb stores just in-frame clones and leaves some out. This table holds over 150,000 clones, 60% to 80% found once. Sequencing used PBMCs. These receptors were taken from a man aged 30 to 39 in good health and CMV-seropositive.

In its sample, this clone was seen once. The chain uses TRBV12-5 and TRBJ2-5; 7 nucleotides agree with TRBD2. Germline assignment: CDR1 LGHNT and CDR2 FRNRAP. V was pared by 8 bases and J by 4 bases, with 7 bases of the junction left unmatched. The CDR3 length is 13 residues. CDR3 nucleotide sequence: TGTGCTAGTTCTAGCGGCAACTTAGAGACCCAGTACTTC. It yields the protein CASSSGNLETQYF.

This clone is a singleton in its sample. CDR3 sequence (DNA): TGTGCCAGCAGCAATGGGTTGGACTGGGGGCAGACTGAAGCTTTCTTT. Translation gives CASSNGLDWGQTEAFF. This rearrangement joins TRBV14 to TRBJ1-1; perhaps TRBD1 as D (6 bases). V was pared by 5 bases and J by 5 bases, with 21 bases between. Germline CDR1 reads SGHDN; CDR2 reads FVKESK. The CDR3 sequence is 16 residues long.

The chain links TRBV10-2 to TRBJ2-7; the match to TRBD2 covers 7 bases. Germline V CDR1 and CDR2: WSHSY, SAAADI. The CDR3 totals 12 residues. Trimming took 5 bases from V and 12 from J; bases not matched to a gene: 10. The CDR3 here is CASSQEKRDRYF. DNA for the CDR3: TGCGCCAGCAGTCAAGAGAAGCGGGATCGGTACTTC.

The chain recombines TRBV19 with TRBJ2-5, with a possible D match to TRBD2 (5 bases). The DNA end is more similar to TRBJ2-7, so the J call may be wrong. CDR3 size: 13 residues. CDR1 is LNHDA and CDR2 is SQIVND in the germline V gene (reference sequence). CDR3 sequence reads: CASSLRRFYEQYF. In nucleotides, the CDR3 is TGTGCCAGTAGTCTGAGGAGGTTTTACGAGCAGTACTTC.

The chain couples TRBV19 to TRBJ1-2; D not resolved. Germline CDR1 reads LNHDA; CDR2 reads SQIVND (reference sequence). This CDR3 contains 14 residues. V dropped 2 bases and J dropped 5 bases, with 12 bases sitting between them. The CDR3 bases are TGTGCCAGTAGTATAACTTTAGGAGGATATGGCTACACCTTC. It specifies CASSITLGGYGYTF.

The sample holds one count of this clone. The gene calls are TRBV5-8 and TRBJ2-2; a possible D gene is TRBD1 (6 bases). The V end lost 2 bases, the J end lost 0 bases, and 8 bases lay between the germline ends. Per the germline V gene, CDR1 is SGHTS and CDR2 is YDEGEE. The length of the CDR3 is 15 residues. The CDR3 bases are TGTGCCAGCAGCTTTCAGGGGACGAACACCGGGGAGCTGTTTTTT. Translation: CASSFQGTNTGELFF.

The chain joins TRBV29-1 to TRBJ2-2; maybe TRBD2 (7 bases). Germline CDR1 SQVTM, CDR2 ANQGSEA. V was trimmed by 5 bases and J by 4 bases, leaving 17 bases between them. The CDR3 has 15 residues. The DNA of the CDR3 is TGCAGCGTTTCCAAGGGGGGGTCGGGCACCGGGGAGCTGTTTTTT. Translated, it gives CSVSKGGSGTGELFF.

The CDR3 is CASSQVITGELFF. CDR3 nucleotides: TGTGCCAGCAGCCAAGTTATTACCGGGGAGCTGTTTTTT. The gene calls are TRBV4-2 and TRBJ2-2, with D unresolved. V dropped 1 base and J dropped 5 bases, with 5 bases sitting between them. Germline V gene data show CDR1 as LGHNA and CDR2 as YNFKEQ. The CDR3 is made up of 13 amino acids.

The V and J genes are TRBV7-3 and TRBJ2-5; a weak D match, TRBD2 (5 bases). In germline, CDR1 is SGHTA, CDR2 FQGTGA. This CDR3 has 14 amino acids. Trimming took 2 bases from V and 5 from J, leaving 12 bases between them. CDR3 amino acids: CASSLWGVKETQYF. The CDR3 DNA sequence: TGTGCCAGCAGCTTATGGGGAGTTAAGGAGACCCAGTACTTC.

The chain combines TRBV7-9 with TRBJ2-5; 8 bases fit TRBD1. The J segment lost 4 bases and the V segment lost 2 bases, leaving 0 bases of the junction unmatched. This CDR3 is built from 13 residues. The germline V gene encodes CDR1 SEHNR and CDR2 FQNEAQ (reference sequence). The chain's CDR3 is CASSLQGAETQYF. The CDR3 bases are TGTGCCAGCAGCTTACAGGGGGCAGAGACCCAGTACTTC. Complete variable domain (other parts from reference TRBV7-9 and TRBJ2-5): DTGVSQNPRHKITKRGQNVTFRCDPISEHNRLYWYRQTLGQGPEFLTYFQNEAQLEKSRLLSDRFSAERPKGSFSTLEIQRTEQGDSAMYLCASSLQGAETQYFGPGTRLLVL.

The genes are TRBV2 and TRBJ2-7; D possibly uses TRBD1 or TRBD2 (5 bases each). The V and J ends lost 10 bases and 0 bases respectively, with 10 bases between them. Germline-derived CDR1 and CDR2 are SNHLY and FYNNEI. CDR3 length: 12 residues. The CDR3, as DNA: TGTGCCACCAGGGAGAGCTCCTACGAGCAGTACTTC. It specifies CATRESSYEQYF. Full variable domain (remainder filled in from reference TRBV2 and TRBJ2-7): EPEVTQTPSHQVTQMGQEVILRCVPISNHLYFYWYRQILGQKVEFLVSFYNNEISEKSEIFDDQFSVERPDGSNFTLKIRSTKLEDSAMYFCATRESSYEQYFGPGTRLTVT.

The CDR3 DNA reads as TGTGCCAGCTCATTATCCGGACAGGGCTTAGTCGAGCAGTACTTC. This codes for CASSLSGQGLVEQYF. The chain employs TRBV18 and TRBJ2-7, with TRBD1 matching over 8 bases. V shed 5 bases, J shed 6 bases, and the junction held 12 bases outside the gene matches. Germline CDR1 reads KGHSH; CDR2 reads LQKENI. This CDR3 has 15 amino acids.

The J gene is TRBJ1-1, the V gene TRBV5-1; 8 bases fit TRBD1. J gave up 0 bases and V 4 bases, and 5 bases lay outside the gene matches. Germline V gene data show CDR1 as SGHRS and CDR2 as YFSETQ. The CDR3 is 15 residues long. CDR3: CASSGQGNMNTEAFF. The DNA for the CDR3 is TGCGCCAGCAGCGGACAGGGCAACATGAACACTGAAGCTTTCTTT. Using reference TRBV5-1 and TRBJ1-1 for the parts outside the CDR3, the full variable domain is KAGVTQTPRYLIKTRGQQVTLSCSPISGHRSVSWYQQTPGQGLQFLFEYFSETQRNKGNFPGRFSGRQFSNSRSEMNVSTLELGDSALYLCASSGQGNMNTEAFFGQGTRLTVV.

The chain is built from TRBV10-1 and TRBJ2-7; possible D gene TRBD1, 6 bases. V lost 4 bases to trimming and J lost 5 bases, with 12 bases between them. Germline values: CDR1 WNHNN, CDR2 SYGVQD (reference sequence). CDR3 length: 13 amino acids. The CDR3: CASSAYRANEQYF. The CDR3 nucleotides are TGCGCCAGCAGTGCTTACAGGGCGAACGAGCAGTACTTC.

The rearrangement uses TRBV7-8 and TRBJ2-7, with TRBD1 matching 7 bases. The CDR3 is 14 residues long. Per the germline V gene, CDR1 is SGHVS and CDR2 is FQNEAQ. The ends lost 5 bases at V and 5 bases at J; junction bases unmatched: 9. The CDR3 DNA reads TGTGCCAGCAGCCAGACAGGGTTTGGAAACGAGCAGTACTTC. This gives the protein CASSQTGFGNEQYF.

The rearrangement uses TRBV19 and TRBJ2-1, with D possibly matching TRBD2 (5 bases). V lost 6 bases and J 5 bases, leaving 17 bases between the germline ends. Germline V lookup: CDR1 LNHDA, CDR2 SQIVND (reference sequence). This CDR3 region has 15 residues. CDR3 nucleotides: TGTGCCAGTAGCCCTGAGGGCGGAGTTAACAATGAGCAGTTCTTC. Translation gives CASSPEGGVNNEQFF.

This clone was observed a few times. The rearrangement joins TRBV13 to TRBJ1-1, with no clear D. Germline V CDR1 and CDR2: PRHDT, FYEKMQ (reference sequence). The CDR3 is 12 residues long. V was shortened by 5 bases and J by 6 bases, with 10 bases between the two germline ends. For the CDR3, the DNA is TGTGCCAGCAGCCCAAATTCCCCTGAAGCTTTCTTT. Amino acids: CASSPNSPEAFF.

The chain combines TRBV25-1 with TRBJ2-7, with TRBD2 identical over 10 bases. After removal of 5 bases from V and 4 bases from J, the junction contained 2 bases not matched to a gene. This CDR3 has 13 amino acids. CDR1 and CDR2 (germline): MGHDK, SYGVNS. The CDR3 DNA is TGTGCCAGCAGTCGTAGCGGGAGGTACGAGCAGTACTTC. It yields the protein CASSRSGRYEQYF.

J is TRBJ1-3 and V is TRBV5-6; no clear D. The CDR3 has 12 residues. In germline, CDR1 is SGHDT, CDR2 YYEEEE. V was pared by 1 base and J by 5 bases, with 4 bases between. This CDR3 reads CASSLWRNTIYF. The CDR3 nucleotides are TGTGCCAGCAGCTTGTGGCGAAACACCATATATTTT.

Of note for this clone: The junction and the germline gene differ at one end; a read error may be behind it. The V gene is TRBV28, the J gene TRBJ2-1; D unclear. Germline V lookup: CDR1 MDHEN, CDR2 SYDVKM. This CDR3 comprises 14 residues. DNA of the CDR3: TGTGCCAGCAGTTCACCTCCCCCCCTCCGTTTACTACTCTTC. It codes for CASSSPPPLRLLLF. Supplemented by reference TRBV28 and TRBJ2-1, the full variable domain reads DVKVTQSSRYLVKRTGEKVFLECVQDMDHENMFWYRQDPGLGLRLIYFSYDVKMKEKGDIPEGYSVSREKKERFSLILESASTNQTSMYLCASSSPPPLRLLLFGPGTRLTVL.

The V and J genes are TRBV10-3 and TRBJ2-7, with D possibly being TRBD2 (7 bases). The CDR3 covers 16 residues. Germline assignment: CDR1 ENHRY and CDR2 SYGVKD. V was cut by 2 bases and J by 2 bases, with 16 bases left in between. The CDR3 here is CAISEKGRGAAYEQYF. The CDR3 bases are TGTGCCATCAGTGAGAAAGGACGGGGGGCTGCCTACGAGCAGTACTTC.

The chain is built from TRBV30 and TRBJ2-3, with TRBD1 identical over 10 bases. The CDR3 is made up of 15 amino acids. Germline-derived CDR1 and CDR2 are GTSNPN and SVGIG (reference sequence). Germline trimming cut 5 bases from V and 1 base from J; bases unmatched to any gene: 6. CDR3 coding DNA: TGTGCCTGGGAGGGACAGGGGCCTCGCACAGATACGCAGTATTTT. Its protein product is CAWEGQGPRTDTQYF.